The 27 T cell receptor beta chains presented below share a single source sample, sequenced in a study of blood T cell repertoires in COVID-19. TCRdb's copy holds only in-frame clones and misses some; the assay was immunoSEQ multiplex PCR. The table includes roughly 230,000 clones, 80% to 85% detected once. Input material: PBMCs or T cells enriched from blood (not recorded which). These receptors were taken from a man aged 50 or older who had recovered from COVID-19.

The V call is TRBV7-9, the J call TRBJ2-7; 7 bases are shared with TRBD1. With V trimmed by 5 bases and J by 2 bases, 12 bases remained unmatched. Germline CDR1 and CDR2: SEHNR and FQNEAQ (reference sequence). The CDR3 is 16 amino acids. The CDR3, as DNA: TGTGCCAGCAGCCCAAGGACCGCAGGGGGAACCTACGAGCAGTACTTC. This sequence encodes CASSPRTAGGTYEQYF.

This chain connects TRBV11-2 to TRBJ2-5; perhaps TRBD1 as D (6 bases). The CDR3 consists of 15 residues. Per germline, CDR1 SGHAT and CDR2 FQNNGV. Trimming cost V 6 bases and J 7 bases, with 21 bases left between them. The CDR3 is CASRRARTEGGTQYF. The CDR3 coding sequence is TGTGCCAGCAGACGCGCCCGGACAGAAGGTGGGACCCAGTACTTC.

This rearrangement joins TRBV9 to TRBJ2-7; D might be TRBD2 (6 bases). This CDR3 contains 14 residues. Germline values: CDR1 SGDLS, CDR2 YYNGEE. Trimming took off 3 bases at V and 6 bases at J, with 16 bases between the two ends. The CDR3 DNA reads as TGTGCCAGCAGCGCCAGGCAGGGACTCGGCGAGCAGTACTTC. Translating gives CASSARQGLGEQYF.

V gene TRBV6-4 combines with J gene TRBJ1-5; unclear D gene. CDR1 is MRHNA and CDR2 is SNTAGT in the germline V gene. The V end was cut by 8 bases, the J end by 6 bases, with 14 bases between. This CDR3 contains 13 residues. The CDR3 coding sequence is TGTGCCAGCCGCGGCAGCCTCCGTCAGCCCCAGCATTTT. Its protein is CASRGSLRQPQHF.

The chain carries TRBV4-2 and TRBJ2-7, with 9 bases matching TRBD2. Germline V lookup: CDR1 LGHNA, CDR2 YNFKEQ. The ends lost 4 bases at V and 3 bases at J; junction bases unmatched: 7. This CDR3 comprises 15 residues. The CDR3 loop is CASSLLGGGDYEQYF. CDR3 nucleotides: TGTGCCAGCAGCCTTCTGGGCGGGGGGGACTACGAGCAGTACTTC.

This rearrangement joins TRBV7-9 to TRBJ2-5; 8 nucleotides match TRBD1. This CDR3 has 13 amino acids. Germline assignment: CDR1 SEHNR and CDR2 FQNEAQ (reference sequence). The V gene end was trimmed by 6 bases and the J gene end by 4 bases; junction bases not matched to a gene: 4. The CDR3 DNA follows: TGTGCCAGCAGTTTAACAGGGGGAGAGACCCAGTACTTC. This codes for CASSLTGGETQYF.

This rearrangement joins TRBV7-9 to TRBJ1-5; a possible D gene is TRBD1 (6 bases). Deletions cut 4 bases from V and 7 bases from J, with 11 bases between. Germline V gene sequence: CDR1 SEHNR, CDR2 FQNEAQ (reference sequence). The CDR3 spans 13 residues. The CDR3 is CASSSGERQPQHF. In DNA, the CDR3 is TGTGCCAGCAGCTCAGGGGAGAGGCAGCCCCAGCATTTT.

V gene TRBV2 combines with J gene TRBJ1-1; 12 nucleotides match TRBD1. Germline V lookup: CDR1 SNHLY, CDR2 FYNNEI. The V and J ends lost 7 bases and 5 bases, in that order; junction bases with no gene match: 8. The CDR3 has 15 residues. The CDR3, as DNA: TGTGCCAGCACTCGGGACAGGGGGCGGGGGACTGAAGCTTTCTTT. It encodes CASTRDRGRGTEAFF.

The chain recombines TRBV6-2 or TRBV6-3 with TRBJ2-7; possibly TRBD1 for D (5 bases). The CDR3 totals 16 residues. The germline V gene encodes CDR1 MNHEY and CDR2 SVGEGT. Trimming removed 0 bases at V and 0 bases at J, with 12 bases between. CDR3 in DNA: TGTGCCAGCAGTTACTCGCAAGGGGCACTCTCCTACGAGCAGTACTTC. Translation gives CASSYSQGALSYEQYF.

This chain uses TRBV10-3 with TRBJ1-2; 9 bases are shared with TRBD1. This CDR3 region has 17 residues. V shed 2 bases, J shed 3 bases, and the junction held 10 bases outside the gene matches. The germline V gene has CDR1 ENHRY and CDR2 SYGVKD. CDR3 in DNA: TGTGCCATCAGTGAGGGATTGCCGGGACAGGGATACTATGGCTACACCTTC. It encodes CAISEGLPGQGYYGYTF.

The CDR3 is CATSRVQGPGELFF. The CDR3 DNA reads TGTGCCACCAGCAGAGTCCAGGGGCCCGGGGAGCTGTTTTTT. The chain has TRBV15 and TRBJ2-2; perhaps TRBD1 as D (6 bases). Germline loops: CDR1 LNHNV, CDR2 YYDKDF (reference sequence). V was trimmed by 1 base and J by 6 bases, leaving 9 bases between them. The CDR3 covers 14 residues.

V usage is TRBV6-5 and J usage is TRBJ2-7; perhaps TRBD1 as D (5 bases). Germline V CDR1 and CDR2: MNHEY, SVGAGI. Between the trimmed V and J ends, which lost 5 bases and 2 bases, there was a span of 10 bases. The CDR3 runs 13 residues. Here the CDR3 reads CASSTRQPYEQYF. CDR3 DNA: TGTGCCAGCAGTACCAGACAGCCCTACGAGCAGTACTTC.

This clone came up a few times. V and J are TRBV7-8 and TRBJ1-2; weak D call: TRBD1 (5 bases). V was trimmed by 3 bases and J by 0 bases, leaving 11 bases between them. This CDR3 comprises 15 residues. Per the germline V gene, CDR1 is SGHVS and CDR2 is FQNEAQ. The CDR3 protein is CASSFSRQTNYGYTF. For the CDR3, the DNA is TGTGCCAGCAGCTTTAGCAGACAGACTAACTATGGCTACACCTTC.

This chain uses TRBV2 with TRBJ2-7; tentative D call: TRBD1 (6 bases). The CDR3 runs to 14 residues. Germline CDR1 and CDR2: SNHLY and FYNNEI. Deletions cut 8 bases from V and 4 bases from J, with 18 bases between. The CDR3 spells CASGFGQNSYEQYF. CDR3 DNA sequence: TGTGCCAGCGGATTTGGACAGAATTCTTACGAGCAGTACTTC.

The CDR3 sequence is CASRGDSAPPEAFF. The CDR3 coding sequence is TGTGCCAGCAGGGGGGACAGTGCACCCCCTGAAGCTTTCTTT. V gene TRBV6-5 combines with J gene TRBJ1-1; 7 nucleotides match TRBD1. Germline lookup yields CDR1 MNHEY and CDR2 SVGAGI. V lost 6 bases, J lost 6 bases, and 10 bases stayed unmatched. CDR3 length: 14 residues.

The V call is TRBV6-5, the J call TRBJ1-1; no firm D call. Trimming shortened V by 6 bases and J by 2 bases, and 16 bases separated the two germline ends. CDR3 length: 15 amino acids. The V gene's germline CDR1 is MNHEY and CDR2 SVGAGI. The CDR3 region has the DNA TGTGCCAGCAGGGGCGTGGCAGTACGAAACACTGAAGCTTTCTTT. Translation gives CASRGVAVRNTEAFF.

The chain carries TRBV5-1 and TRBJ2-4; TRBD1 agrees at 10 bases. Germline CDR1 and CDR2: SGHRS and YFSETQ. Trimming cost V 0 bases and J 7 bases; bases outside gene matches: 4. This CDR3 comprises 15 residues. DNA of the CDR3: TGCGCCAGCAGCTTGGCGGGACAGGGGAGGAACATTCAGTACTTC. It is translated as CASSLAGQGRNIQYF.

This chain uses TRBV7-9 with TRBJ2-7, with TRBD1 matching over 10 bases. The germline V gene encodes CDR1 SEHNR and CDR2 FQNEAQ (reference sequence). CDR3 size: 14 residues. Germline trimming cut 4 bases from V and 6 bases from J; bases unmatched to any gene: 6. The CDR3, as DNA: TGTGCCAGCAGCTGGGACAGGGGAGCCCTCGAGCAGTACTTC. It translates to CASSWDRGALEQYF.

The chain employs TRBV7-9 and TRBJ2-7; 10 nucleotides agree with TRBD1. Germline-derived CDR1 and CDR2 are SEHNR and FQNEAQ (reference sequence). The CDR3 totals 14 residues. The J segment lost 4 bases and the V segment lost 4 bases, leaving 4 bases of the junction unmatched. The CDR3 loop is CASSSPGQGYEQYF. The CDR3 DNA is TGTGCCAGCAGCTCGCCGGGACAGGGGTACGAGCAGTACTTC.

This clone has only one observation. The V and J genes are TRBV6-2 or TRBV6-3 and TRBJ2-7, with a tentative D call TRBD1 (6 bases). Germline V CDR1 and CDR2: MNHEY, SVGEGT. The CDR3 has 14 amino acids. Trimming shortened V by 1 base and J by 5 bases, and 12 bases separated the two germline ends. For the CDR3, the DNA is TGTGCCAGCAGTTACTACAGGGTGAGCCACGAGCAGTACTTC. It specifies CASSYYRVSHEQYF.

In this sample, this clone turned up a few times. The chain uses TRBV30 and TRBJ1-1; 7 bases fit TRBD1. This CDR3 has 12 amino acids. V was clipped by 4 bases and J by 6 bases; unmatched bases: 5. Germline V CDR1 and CDR2: GTSNPN, SVGIG (reference sequence). The CDR3 protein is CAWNRGPPEAFF. CDR3 sequence (DNA): TGTGCCTGGAACAGGGGCCCACCTGAAGCTTTCTTT.

This clone has just a few counts. The rearrangement joins TRBV11-2 to TRBJ2-7; 10 nucleotides agree with TRBD1. Germline trimming cut 6 bases from V and 7 bases from J; bases unmatched to any gene: 6. CDR1 and CDR2 (germline): SGHAT, FQNNGV. This CDR3 is 13 amino acids long. The CDR3 nucleotides read TGTGCCAGCAGGGGACAGGGGAGTAGTGAGCAGTACTTC. Encoded protein: CASRGQGSSEQYF.

The chain is built from TRBV3-1 (or the pseudogene TRBV3-2) and TRBJ1-1; D not resolved. The CDR3 length is 16 residues. CDR1 is LGHDT and CDR2 is YNNKEL in the germline V gene (reference sequence). With 4 bases removed from V and 5 bases from J, the gap between germline ends came to 20 bases. This CDR3 reads CASSPFSSARRTEAFF. Here the CDR3 DNA reads TGTGCCAGCAGCCCCTTCTCGAGCGCGAGGAGGACTGAAGCTTTCTTT.

This chain links TRBV29-1 with TRBJ1-1; 7 nucleotides match TRBD1. Germline V lookup: CDR1 SQVTM, CDR2 ANQGSEA. The junction had 6 bases not matched to a gene; V was cut back by 6 bases and J by 5 bases. The CDR3 contains 12 residues. The CDR3 DNA is TGCAGCGTCCAGACAGGGTTTACTGAAGCTTTCTTT. Amino acid sequence: CSVQTGFTEAFF.

Comments on this clone: Germline is not matched at one junction end, which may reflect a read error. The chain recombines TRBV5-8 with TRBJ2-1; 9 bases align to TRBD1. The CDR3 runs 12 residues. CDR1 SGHTS and CDR2 YDEGEE come from the germline V gene. In DNA, the CDR3 is TGTGCCAGCAGCGTCGGGGGGACAGGGTGTCTCTTC. This encodes CASSVGGTGCLF.

This chain links TRBV5-4 with TRBJ1-1, with D hard to call. Germline CDR1 SGHNT, CDR2 YYREEE (reference sequence). The CDR3 is made up of 13 amino acids. V dropped 3 bases and J dropped 0 bases, with 6 bases sitting between them. DNA for the CDR3: TGTGCCAGCAGCTCCAGGCTGAACACTGAAGCTTTCTTT. It codes for CASSSRLNTEAFF. Together with reference TRBV5-4 and TRBJ1-1, the CDR3 gives the full variable domain: ETGVTQSPTHLIKTRGQQVTLRCSSQSGHNTVSWYQQALGQGPQFIFQYYREEENGRGNFPPRFSGLQFPNYSSELNVNALELDDSALYLCASSSRLNTEAFFGQGTRLTVV.

The rearrangement joins TRBV6-2 or TRBV6-3 to TRBJ2-2; 10 nucleotides agree with TRBD2. The ends lost 4 bases at V and 0 bases at J; junction bases unmatched: 2. The CDR3 covers 16 residues. Germline V lookup: CDR1 MNHEY, CDR2 SVGEGT. CDR3 protein: CASSWTSGANTGELFF. The CDR3 bases are TGTGCCAGCAGTTGGACTAGCGGAGCGAACACCGGGGAGCTGTTTTTT.